Detailed here is one TCR beta chain. The sample originates from a study of blood T cell repertoires in COVID-19. Study in general: Nucleic acid was either cDNA or gDNA, and it came from T cells, B-cell-depleted T cells, or PBMCs.

Sequenced by immunoSEQ multiplex PCR; TCRdb stores in-frame clones only, minus some. Of 60,000 to 70,000 clones listed, 84% are singletons. This CDR3 spans 14 amino acids. Germline CDR1 and CDR2: SSHAT and FNYEAQ (reference sequence). The V gene lost 1 base and the J gene lost 5 bases, with 8 bases spanning the gap. The receptor was derived from a woman aged 55-69 years with acute or convalescent COVID-19. The rearrangement links TRBV7-7 to TRBJ2-2; D gene ambiguous. Sequenced input: peripheral blood. CDR3 sequence: CASSLGAPTGELFF. CDR3 nucleotide sequence: TGTGCCAGCAGCTTAGGGGCCCCGACCGGGGAGCTGTTTTTT. Full variable domain (rest looked up from reference TRBV7-7 and TRBJ2-2): GAGVSQSPRYKVTKRGQDVTLRCDPISSHATLYWYQQALGQGPEFLTYFNYEAQPDKSGLPSDRFSAERPEGSISTLTIQRTEQRDSAMYRCASSLGAPTGELFFGEGSRLTVL.